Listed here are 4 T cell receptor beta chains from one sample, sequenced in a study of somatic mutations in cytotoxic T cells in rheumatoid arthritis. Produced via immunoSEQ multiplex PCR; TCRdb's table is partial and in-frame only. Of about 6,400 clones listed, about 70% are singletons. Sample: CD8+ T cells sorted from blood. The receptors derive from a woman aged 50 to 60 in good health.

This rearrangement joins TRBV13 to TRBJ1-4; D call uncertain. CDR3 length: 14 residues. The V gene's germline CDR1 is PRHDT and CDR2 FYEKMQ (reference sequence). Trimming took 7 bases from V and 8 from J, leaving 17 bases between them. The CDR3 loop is CASTFVGEREKLFF. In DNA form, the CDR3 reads TGTGCCAGCACCTTTGTCGGTGAACGGGAAAAACTGTTTTTT.

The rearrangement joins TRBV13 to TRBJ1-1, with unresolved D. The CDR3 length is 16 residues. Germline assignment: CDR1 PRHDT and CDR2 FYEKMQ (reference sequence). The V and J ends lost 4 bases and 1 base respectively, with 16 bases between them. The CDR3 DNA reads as TGTGCCAGCAGCTCCGAAGTGAGGGTTGGGAACACTGAAGCTTTCTTT. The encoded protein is CASSSEVRVGNTEAFF. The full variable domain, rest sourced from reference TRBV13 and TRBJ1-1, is AAGVIQSPRHLIKEKRETATLKCYPIPRHDTVYWYQQGPGQDPQFLISFYEKMQSDKGSIPDRFSAQQFSDYHSELNMSSLELGDSALYFCASSSEVRVGNTEAFFGQGTRLTVV.

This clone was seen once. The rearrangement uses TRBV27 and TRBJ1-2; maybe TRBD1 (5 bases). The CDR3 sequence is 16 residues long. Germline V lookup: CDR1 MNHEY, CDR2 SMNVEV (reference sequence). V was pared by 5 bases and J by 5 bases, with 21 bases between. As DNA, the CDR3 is TGTGCCAGCAGTGGAAAGCTTGGGGGGGGACTATATGGCTACACCTTC. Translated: CASSGKLGGGLYGYTF.

CDR3 nucleotides: TGCGCCAGCAGCGAGGGCCCCTACGAGCAGTACTTC. This translates into CASSEGPYEQYF. The chain combines TRBV5-1 with TRBJ2-7; D is possibly TRBD2 (5 bases). The germline CDR1 and CDR2 sequences are SGHRS and YFSETQ. The V gene lost 4 bases and the J gene lost 2 bases, with 7 bases spanning the gap. CDR3 length: 12 amino acids.